This T cell receptor beta chain was retrieved from a study of technical replicates of blood from several donors. Trimming shortened V by 5 bases and J by 7 bases, and 17 bases separated the two germline ends. This CDR3 contains 15 residues. The germline CDR1 and CDR2 sequences are SGHTA and FQGNSA. The method was immunoSEQ multiplex PCR; TCRdb's version includes in-frame clones alone and lacks a portion of them. The table lists 95,000 or so clones, 85% to 95% of them singletons. The TCR sequence derives from a human donor in good health. V gene TRBV7-2 combines with J gene TRBJ1-4, with D possibly matching TRBD1 (6 bases). The material sequenced was T cells isolated from PBMCs. The CDR3, as DNA: TGTGCCAGCAGCCCCAGGGGTTCCCTAAGTGAAAAACTGTTTTTT. It codes for CASSPRGSLSEKLFF.